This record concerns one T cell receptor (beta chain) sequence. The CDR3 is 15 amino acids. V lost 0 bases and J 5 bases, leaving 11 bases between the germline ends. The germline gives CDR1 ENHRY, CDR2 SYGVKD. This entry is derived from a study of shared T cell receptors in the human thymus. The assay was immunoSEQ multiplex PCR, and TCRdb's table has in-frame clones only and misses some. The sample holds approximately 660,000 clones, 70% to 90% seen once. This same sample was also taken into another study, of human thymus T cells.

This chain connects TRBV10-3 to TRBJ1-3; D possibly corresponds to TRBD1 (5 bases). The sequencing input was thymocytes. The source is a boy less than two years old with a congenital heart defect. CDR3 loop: CAISESPGGRNTIYF. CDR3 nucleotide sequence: TGTGCCATCAGTGAGTCTCCGGGGGGAAGAAACACCATATATTTT.